This T cell receptor beta chain was captured in a study of graft-versus-host responses after intestinal transplantation. At the level of the study: All of the recipients had induction that used anti-thymocyte globulin, then tacrolimus and steroids for about 3 years. Overall study results and limits: GvH clones were identified in recipient marrow, with some first appearing in ileum or blood. The study associated peak circulating GvH clone levels with early post-transplant HvG declines. High graft-versus-host to host-versus-graft clonal ratios were found in allografts of patients who had graft-donor T cell macrochimerism.

Sequenced by immunoSEQ multiplex PCR; TCRdb stores in-frame clones only, minus some. The data show roughly 100,000 clones, about 90% seen once. Comment on this clone: What it recognizes is unknown.

The CDR3 consists of 16 residues. V trimming: 6 bases; J trimming: 6 bases; junction bases outside the gene matches: 8. The germline gives CDR1 LNHDA, CDR2 SQIVND (reference sequence). This specimen consisted of unstimulated CD4+ T cells sorted from spleen or lymph node cells, obtained before intestinal transplant. The chain recombines TRBV19 with TRBJ2-1; TRBD2 matches 13 bases. The TCR comes from a human donor who received an intestinal transplant. CDR3 loop: CASRRTSGSRGNEQFF. The CDR3 region has the DNA TGTGCCAGTAGACGGACTAGCGGGAGTCGCGGCAATGAGCAGTTCTTC.